This T cell receptor beta chain was identified during a study of shared clonotypes between healthy human individuals. For sorted subsets, 150 to 200 ng DNA per replicate equaled about 30,000 T cell genomes. Assay used: immunoSEQ multiplex PCR; TCRdb lists only in-frame clones, some missing. The sample has millions of clones, approximately 94% seen once. In germline, CDR1 is SGHTA, CDR2 FQGNSA. This CDR3 region has 15 residues. The V end lost 1 base, the J end lost 3 bases, and 10 bases lay between the germline ends. This receptor was identified in a man aged 18 to 29 in good health. The rearrangement uses TRBV7-2 and TRBJ1-5; D is unresolved. Sequenced sample: naive CD4+ T cells sorted from blood. Described subset: CD45RA+ positively selected. CDR3 in amino acids: CASSLGVALNQPQHF. The CDR3 bases are TGTGCCAGCAGCTTAGGGGTAGCGCTCAATCAGCCCCAGCATTTT.